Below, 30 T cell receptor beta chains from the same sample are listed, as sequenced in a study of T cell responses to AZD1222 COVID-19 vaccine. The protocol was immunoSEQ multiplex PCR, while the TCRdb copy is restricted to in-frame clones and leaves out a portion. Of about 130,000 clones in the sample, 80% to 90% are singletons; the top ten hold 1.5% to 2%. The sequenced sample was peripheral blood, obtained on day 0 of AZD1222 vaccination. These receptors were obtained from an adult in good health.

The CDR3 loop is CASSPDPLYGYTF. The CDR3, as DNA: TGTGCCAGCAGCCCCGACCCACTCTATGGCTACACCTTC. The chain uses TRBV6-5 and TRBJ1-2; D call uncertain. Germline lookup yields CDR1 MNHEY and CDR2 SVGAGI. The CDR3 is made up of 13 amino acids. Trimming cost V 6 bases and J 4 bases, with 12 bases left between them.

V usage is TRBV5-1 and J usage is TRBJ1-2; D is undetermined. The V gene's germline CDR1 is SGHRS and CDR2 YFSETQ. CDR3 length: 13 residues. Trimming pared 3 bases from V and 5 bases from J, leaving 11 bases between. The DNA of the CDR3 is TGCGCCAGCAGCTCCACAGTGTCGTATGGCTACACCTTC. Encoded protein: CASSSTVSYGYTF.

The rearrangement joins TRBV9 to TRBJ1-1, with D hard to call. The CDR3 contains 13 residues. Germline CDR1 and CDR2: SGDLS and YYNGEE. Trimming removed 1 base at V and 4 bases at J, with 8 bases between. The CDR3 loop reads CASSVQVRTEAFF. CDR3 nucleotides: TGTGCCAGCAGCGTACAGGTTCGCACTGAAGCTTTCTTT.

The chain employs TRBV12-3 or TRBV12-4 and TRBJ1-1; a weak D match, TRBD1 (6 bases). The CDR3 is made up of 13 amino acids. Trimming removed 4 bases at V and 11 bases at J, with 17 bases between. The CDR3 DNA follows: TGTGCCAGCAGTTGGGGGCGTTCGGTGCCGGCTTTCTTT. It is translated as CASSWGRSVPAFF.

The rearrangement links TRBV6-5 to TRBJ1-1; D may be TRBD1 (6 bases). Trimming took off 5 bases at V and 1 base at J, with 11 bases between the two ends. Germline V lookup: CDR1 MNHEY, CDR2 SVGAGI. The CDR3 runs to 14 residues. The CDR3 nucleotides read TGTGCCAGCAGTAAGGCGACAGGGAACACTGAAGCTTTCTTT. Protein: CASSKATGNTEAFF.

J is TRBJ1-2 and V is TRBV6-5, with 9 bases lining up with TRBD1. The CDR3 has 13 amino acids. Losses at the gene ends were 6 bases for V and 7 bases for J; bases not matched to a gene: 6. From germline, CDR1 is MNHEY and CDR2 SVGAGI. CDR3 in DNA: TGTGCCAGCAGCACACAGGGGGCTGGTGGCTACACCTTC. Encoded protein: CASSTQGAGGYTF.

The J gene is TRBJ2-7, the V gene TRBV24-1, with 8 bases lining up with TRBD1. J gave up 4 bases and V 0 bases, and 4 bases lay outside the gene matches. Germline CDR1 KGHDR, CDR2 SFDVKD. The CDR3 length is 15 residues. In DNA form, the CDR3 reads TGTGCCACCAGTGATTTGGGGACAGGAGAATACGAGCAGTACTTC. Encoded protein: CATSDLGTGEYEQYF.

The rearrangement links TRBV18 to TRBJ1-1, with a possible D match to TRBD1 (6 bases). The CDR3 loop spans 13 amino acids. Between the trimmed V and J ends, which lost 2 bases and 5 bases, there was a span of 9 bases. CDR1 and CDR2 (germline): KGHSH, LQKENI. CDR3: CASSPTGRTEAFF. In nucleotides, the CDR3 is TGTGCCAGCTCACCAACAGGGCGGACTGAAGCTTTCTTT.

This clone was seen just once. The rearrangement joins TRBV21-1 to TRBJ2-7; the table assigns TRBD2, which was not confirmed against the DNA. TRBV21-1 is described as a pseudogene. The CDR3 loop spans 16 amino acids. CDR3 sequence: CASSKVRIRSSYEQYF. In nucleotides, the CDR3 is TGTGCCAGCAGCAAAGTTAGAATTAGGAGCTCCTACGAGCAGTACTTC.

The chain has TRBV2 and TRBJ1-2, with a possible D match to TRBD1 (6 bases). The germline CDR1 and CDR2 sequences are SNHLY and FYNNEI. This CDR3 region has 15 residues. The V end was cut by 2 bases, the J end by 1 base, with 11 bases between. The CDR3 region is CASSENRQVNYGYTF. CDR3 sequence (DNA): TGTGCCAGCAGTGAAAACAGACAGGTTAACTATGGCTACACCTTC. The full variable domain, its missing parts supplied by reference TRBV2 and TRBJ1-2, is EPEVTQTPSHQVTQMGQEVILRCVPISNHLYFYWYRQILGQKVEFLVSFYNNEISEKSEIFDDQFSVERPDGSNFTLKIRSTKLEDSAMYFCASSENRQVNYGYTFGSGTRLTVV.

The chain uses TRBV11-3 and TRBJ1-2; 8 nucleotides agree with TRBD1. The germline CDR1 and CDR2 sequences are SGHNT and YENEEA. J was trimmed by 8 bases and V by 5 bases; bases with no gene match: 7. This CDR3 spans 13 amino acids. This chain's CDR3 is CASSPTGVLGYTF. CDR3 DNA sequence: TGTGCCAGCAGCCCGACAGGGGTACTAGGCTACACCTTC.

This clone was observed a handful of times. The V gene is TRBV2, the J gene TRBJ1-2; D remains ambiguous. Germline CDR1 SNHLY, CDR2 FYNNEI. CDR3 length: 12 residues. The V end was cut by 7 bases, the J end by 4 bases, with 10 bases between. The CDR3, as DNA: TGTGCCAGCACCCTGGGCATCTATGGCTACACCTTC. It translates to CASTLGIYGYTF. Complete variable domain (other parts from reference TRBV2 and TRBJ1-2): EPEVTQTPSHQVTQMGQEVILRCVPISNHLYFYWYRQILGQKVEFLVSFYNNEISEKSEIFDDQFSVERPDGSNFTLKIRSTKLEDSAMYFCASTLGIYGYTFGSGTRLTVV.

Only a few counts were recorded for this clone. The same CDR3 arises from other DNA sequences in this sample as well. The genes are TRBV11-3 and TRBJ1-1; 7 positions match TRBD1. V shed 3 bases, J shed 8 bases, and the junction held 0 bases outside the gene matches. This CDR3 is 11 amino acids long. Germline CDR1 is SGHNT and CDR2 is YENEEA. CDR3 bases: TGTGCCAGCAGCTTGACAGGGGAAGCTTTCTTT. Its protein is CASSLTGEAFF.

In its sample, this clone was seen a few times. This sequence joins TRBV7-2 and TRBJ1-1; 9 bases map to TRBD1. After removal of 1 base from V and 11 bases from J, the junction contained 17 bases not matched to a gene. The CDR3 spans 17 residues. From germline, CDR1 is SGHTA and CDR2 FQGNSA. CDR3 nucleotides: TGTGCCAGCAGCTTAGGTGGCGGGACAGGGCTCCTTAGGGCTGCTTTCTTT. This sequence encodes CASSLGGGTGLLRAAFF.

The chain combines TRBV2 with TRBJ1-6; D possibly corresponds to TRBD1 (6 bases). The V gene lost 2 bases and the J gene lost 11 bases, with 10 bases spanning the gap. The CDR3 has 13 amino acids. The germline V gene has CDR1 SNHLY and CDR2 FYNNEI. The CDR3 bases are TGTGCCAGCAGTGAAACAGGGTGGGCACCCCTCCACTTT. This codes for CASSETGWAPLHF.

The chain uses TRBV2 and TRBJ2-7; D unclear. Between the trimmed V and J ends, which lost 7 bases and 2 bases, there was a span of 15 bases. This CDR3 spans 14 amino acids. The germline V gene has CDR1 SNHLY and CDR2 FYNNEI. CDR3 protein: CASKNSEVPYEQYF. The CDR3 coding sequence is TGTGCCAGCAAGAACTCCGAGGTCCCCTACGAGCAGTACTTC.

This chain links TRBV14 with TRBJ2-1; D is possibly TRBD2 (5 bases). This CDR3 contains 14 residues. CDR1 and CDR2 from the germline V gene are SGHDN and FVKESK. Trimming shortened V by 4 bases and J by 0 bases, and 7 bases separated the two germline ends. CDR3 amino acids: CASSPGSSYNEQFF. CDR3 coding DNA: TGTGCCAGCAGCCCGGGGAGCTCCTACAATGAGCAGTTCTTC.

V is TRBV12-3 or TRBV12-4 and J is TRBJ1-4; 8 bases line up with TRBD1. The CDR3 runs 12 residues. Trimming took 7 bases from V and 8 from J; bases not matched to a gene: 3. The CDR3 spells CASTRDREKLFF. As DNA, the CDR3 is TGTGCCAGCACTAGGGACAGGGAAAAACTGTTTTTT.

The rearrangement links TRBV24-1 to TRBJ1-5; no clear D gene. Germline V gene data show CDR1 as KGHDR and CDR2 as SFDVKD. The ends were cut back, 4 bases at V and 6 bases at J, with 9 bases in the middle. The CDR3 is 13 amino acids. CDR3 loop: CATSDADSQPQHF. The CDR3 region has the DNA TGTGCCACCAGTGACGCGGATTCTCAGCCCCAGCATTTT.

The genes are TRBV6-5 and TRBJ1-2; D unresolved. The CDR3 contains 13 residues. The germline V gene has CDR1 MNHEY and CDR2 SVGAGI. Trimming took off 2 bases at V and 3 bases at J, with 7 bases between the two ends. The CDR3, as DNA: TGTGCCAGCAGTTACGGGTCCTACTATGGCTACACCTTC. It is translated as CASSYGSYYGYTF.

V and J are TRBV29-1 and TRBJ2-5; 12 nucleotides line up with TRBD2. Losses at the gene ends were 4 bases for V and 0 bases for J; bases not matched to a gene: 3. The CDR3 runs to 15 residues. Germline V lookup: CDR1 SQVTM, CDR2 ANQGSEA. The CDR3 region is CSVARLAGDQETQYF. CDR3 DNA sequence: TGCAGCGTTGCCCGACTAGCGGGGGACCAAGAGACCCAGTACTTC.

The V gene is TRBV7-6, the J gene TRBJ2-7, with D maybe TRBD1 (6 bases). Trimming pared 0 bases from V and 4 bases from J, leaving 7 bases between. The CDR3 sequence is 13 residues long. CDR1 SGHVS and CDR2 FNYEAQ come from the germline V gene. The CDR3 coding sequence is TGTGCCAGCAGCTTAGCAGGGGGTTACGAGCAGTACTTC. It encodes CASSLAGGYEQYF. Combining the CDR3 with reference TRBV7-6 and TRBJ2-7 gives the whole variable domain GAGVSQSPRYKVTKRGQDVALRCDPISGHVSLYWYRQALGQGPEFLTYFNYEAQQDKSGLPNDRFSAERPEGSISTLTIQRTEQRDSAMYRCASSLAGGYEQYFGPGTRLTVT.

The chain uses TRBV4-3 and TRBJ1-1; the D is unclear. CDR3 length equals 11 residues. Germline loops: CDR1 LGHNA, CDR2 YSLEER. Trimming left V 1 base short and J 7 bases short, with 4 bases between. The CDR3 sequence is CASSQGGEAFF. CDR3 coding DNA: TGCGCCAGCAGCCAAGGAGGTGAAGCTTTCTTT.

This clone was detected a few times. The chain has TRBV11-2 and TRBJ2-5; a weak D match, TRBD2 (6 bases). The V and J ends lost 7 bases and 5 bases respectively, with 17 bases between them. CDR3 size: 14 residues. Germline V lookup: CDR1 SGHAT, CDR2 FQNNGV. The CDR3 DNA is TGTGCCAGCACTGGAGGGGTGACTCTCGAGACCCAGTACTTC. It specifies CASTGGVTLETQYF.

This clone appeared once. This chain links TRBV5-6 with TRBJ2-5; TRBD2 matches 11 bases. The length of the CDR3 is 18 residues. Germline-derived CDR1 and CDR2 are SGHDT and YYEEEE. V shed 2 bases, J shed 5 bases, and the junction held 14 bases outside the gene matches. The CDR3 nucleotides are TGTGCCAGCAGCTTTGGAGGGACTAGCGGATTAAGGGGGGAGACCCAGTACTTC. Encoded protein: CASSFGGTSGLRGETQYF.

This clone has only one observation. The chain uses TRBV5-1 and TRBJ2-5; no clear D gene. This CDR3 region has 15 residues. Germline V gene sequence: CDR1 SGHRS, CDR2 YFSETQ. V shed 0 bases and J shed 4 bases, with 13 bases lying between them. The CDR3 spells CASSLGDPLTETQYF. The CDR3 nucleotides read TGCGCCAGCAGCTTGGGAGACCCACTGACAGAGACCCAGTACTTC.

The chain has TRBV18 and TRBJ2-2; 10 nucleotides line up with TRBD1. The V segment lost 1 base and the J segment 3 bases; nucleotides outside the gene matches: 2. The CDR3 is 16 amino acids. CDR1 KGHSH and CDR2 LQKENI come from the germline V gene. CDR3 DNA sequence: TGTGCCAGCTCACCACGGGGACAGGGGTACACCGGGGAGCTGTTTTTT. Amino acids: CASSPRGQGYTGELFF. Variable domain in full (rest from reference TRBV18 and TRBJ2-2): NAGVMQNPRHLVRRRGQEARLRCSPMKGHSHVYWYRQLPEEGLKFMVYLQKENIIDESGMPKERFSAEFPKEGPSILRIQQVVRGDSAAYFCASSPRGQGYTGELFFGEGSRLTVL.

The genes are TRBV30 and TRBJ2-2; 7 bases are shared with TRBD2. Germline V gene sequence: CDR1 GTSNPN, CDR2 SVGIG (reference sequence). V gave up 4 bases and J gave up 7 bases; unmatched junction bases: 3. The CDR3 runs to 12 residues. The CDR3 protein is CAWTPGGGELFF. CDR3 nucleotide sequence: TGTGCCTGGACCCCGGGGGGCGGGGAGCTGTTTTTT.

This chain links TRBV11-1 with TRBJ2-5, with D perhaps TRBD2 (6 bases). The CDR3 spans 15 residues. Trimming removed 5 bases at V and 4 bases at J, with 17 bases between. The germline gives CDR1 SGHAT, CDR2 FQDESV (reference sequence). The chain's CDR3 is CASSPKGLQLETQYF. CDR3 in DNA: TGTGCCAGCAGCCCAAAGGGACTCCAACTAGAGACCCAGTACTTC.

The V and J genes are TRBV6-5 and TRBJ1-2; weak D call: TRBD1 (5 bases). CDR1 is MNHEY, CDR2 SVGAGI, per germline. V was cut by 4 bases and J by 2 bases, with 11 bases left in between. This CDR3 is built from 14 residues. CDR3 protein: CASSSEGRNYGYTF. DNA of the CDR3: TGTGCCAGCAGTTCGGAGGGACGGAACTATGGCTACACCTTC.